A selection of T cell receptor beta chains follows, all from one sample in a study of regulatory T cells in long-lasting Graves disease. TCRdb reanalysed the multiplex PCR reads using MiXCR and keeps one entry per CDR3 protein. The sample contains 700,000 or so distinct CDR3 sequences, 25% to 35% of which appear only once. Sequenced here: peripheral blood mononuclear cells (PBMCs), sampled when the disease was refractory, from a patient treated with antithyroid drugs. The source of these receptors is a female donor with Graves disease. The CDR3 runs from the conserved cysteine through the conserved F or W. The D gene is left open where the match is weak. Rows may omit the clone size; those that give it use once, few, many or a size class.

cdr3_length d_call j_call v_call clone_size cdr3_aa cdr3_nt
12 NA TRBJ1-4 TRBV6-9 many CASSYPTGNAWF TGTGCCAGCAGTTACCCCACAGGAAATGCATGGTTT
15 NA TRBJ1-5 TRBV12-3/TRBV12-4 few CASSLTQNSNQPQHF TGTGCCAGCAGTTTAACACAAAATAGCAATCAGCCCCAGCATTTT
14 NA TRBJ1-2 TRBV6-4 NA CASTLRPVTYGYTF TGTGCCAGCACCCTGCGGCCAGTCACCTATGGCTACACCTTC
15 NA TRBJ1-2 TRBV29-1 few CSVATNDRANYGYTF TGCAGCGTTGCTACCAACGACAGAGCAAACTATGGCTACACCTTC
12 NA TRBJ1-4 TRBV20-1 few CSAGDNNEKLFF TGCAGTGCTGGGGACAATAATGAAAAACTGTTTTTT
15 NA TRBJ1-1 TRBV6-1 NA CASRSGVGMNTEAFF TGTGCCAGCAGGTCAGGGGTGGGGATGAACACTGAAGCTTTCTTT
17 NA TRBJ2-2 TRBV7-3 NA CASSPNPSMAGTGELFF TGTGCCAGCAGCCCAAACCCTTCTATGGCAGGGACCGGGGAGCTGTTTTTT
13 TRBD2 TRBJ2-5 TRBV20-1 NA CSADSGRGETQYF TGCAGTGCTGATAGCGGGAGGGGGGAGACCCAGTACTTC
16 TRBD1 TRBJ2-2 TRBV7-9 few CASSLPDRGFAGELFF TGTGCCAGCAGCTTGCCGGACAGGGGATTTGCCGGGGAGCTGTTTTTT
15 TRBD1 TRBJ1-6 TRBV12-3/TRBV12-4 NA CASKSPGQANSPLHF TGTGCCAGCAAAAGCCCCGGACAGGCGAATTCACCCCTCCACTTT
13 NA TRBJ2-2 TRBV6-1 NA CASTLGSARELFF TGTGCCAGCACCCTGGGGAGTGCCAGGGAGCTGTTTTTT